Below are 26 T cell receptor beta chains sequenced from a single sample in a study of T cells after yellow fever vaccination. Via MiXCR, TCRdb re-called the 5' RACE reads, giving one row per CDR3 protein. Found here are 300,000 to 350,000 distinct CDR3 sequences, about 10% of them singletons; the top ten hold about 3%. The sequenced sample was CD4+ T cells sorted from PBMCs, obtained 45 days after the yellow fever booster vaccination. The receptors shown here come from a man aged 18-30 years who received the YFV17D yellow fever vaccine.

V usage is TRBV5-1 and J usage is TRBJ2-1, with a tentative D call TRBD1 (6 bases). Trimming removed 5 bases from V and 0 bases from J, with 15 bases in between. Per germline, CDR1 SGHRS and CDR2 YFSETQ. This CDR3 region has 16 residues. DNA for the CDR3: TGCGCCAGCAGTTCAGGGGTCGCGAGCTCCTACAATGAGCAGTTCTTC. Residues: CASSSGVASSYNEQFF.

The chain employs TRBV21-1 and TRBJ1-1; the table assigns TRBD1, which was not confirmed against the DNA. TRBV21-1 is listed as a pseudogene. The CDR3 consists of 16 residues. For the CDR3, the DNA is TGTGCCAGCAGCAAAGAGTTTCCGGGAAAGGACACTGAAGCTTTCTTT. Amino acids: CASSKEFPGKDTEAFF.

This clonotype was picked up a small number of times. The chain combines TRBV19 with TRBJ1-1, with TRBD1 matching over 9 bases. The CDR3 runs 15 residues. Germline V gene data show CDR1 as LNHDA and CDR2 as SQIVND (reference sequence). V dropped 4 bases and J dropped 1; count of bases not matched to a gene: 4. In nucleotides, the CDR3 is TGTGCCAGTAGTAAATTACAGGGGGCGAACACTGAAGCTTTCTTT. Amino acids: CASSKLQGANTEAFF.

This clonotype has a count of ten or more. The chain employs TRBV12-3 or TRBV12-4 and TRBJ1-2, with D maybe TRBD1 (5 bases). There are 15 residues in the CDR3. Trimming took 7 bases from V and 3 from J, leaving 18 bases between them. The CDR3 sequence is CASTLRQTLDYGYTF. The CDR3 nucleotides read TGTGCCAGCACCCTTCGACAGACCCTGGACTATGGCTACACCTTC.

The chain carries TRBV7-8 and TRBJ2-3; TRBD2 is a possible D gene (6 bases). Deletions cut 5 bases from V and 6 bases from J, with 24 bases between. Germline CDR1 reads SGHVS; CDR2 reads FQNEAQ. This CDR3 region has 17 residues. The CDR3 loop is CASSTRFKDAGRDTQYF. DNA for the CDR3: TGTGCCAGCAGCACACGATTCAAGGACGCGGGGCGGGATACGCAGTATTTT.

This clonotype was counted between two and nine times. The gene calls are TRBV4-3 and TRBJ1-1, with 8 positions matching TRBD1. Germline assignment: CDR1 LGHNA and CDR2 YSLEER. The CDR3 consists of 14 residues. V shed 4 bases and J 3 bases; nucleotides not matched to a gene: 4. CDR3 sequence: CASSLQGAYTEAFF. The CDR3 DNA is TGCGCCAGCAGCCTGCAGGGGGCTTACACTGAAGCTTTCTTT.

This clonotype came up a few times. This chain links TRBV3-1 with TRBJ2-3; TRBD2 agrees at 13 bases. The junction had 5 bases not matched to a gene; V was cut back by 4 bases and J by 7 bases. From germline, CDR1 is LGHDT and CDR2 YNNKEL (reference sequence). The CDR3 has 15 amino acids. CDR3 loop: CASSRTSGGSYTQYF. CDR3 in DNA: TGTGCCAGCAGCCGGACTAGCGGGGGCAGTTATACGCAGTATTTT.

This clonotype was seen a handful of times. This chain connects TRBV10-3 to TRBJ1-6; D not certain. This CDR3 spans 16 amino acids. V lost 0 bases, J lost 0 bases, and 6 bases lay in between. Germline values: CDR1 ENHRY, CDR2 SYGVKD. CDR3 nucleotides: TGTGCCATCAGTGAGTCGGTAGACTCCTATAATTCACCCCTCCACTTT. This translates into CAISESVDSYNSPLHF.

About this clonotype: Because the CDR3's place on the DNA is in doubt, the DNA is left out and the CDR3 is given as listed by TCRdb. The V call is TRBV20-1, the J call TRBJ1-4. The germline V gene encodes CDR1 DFQATT and CDR2 SNEGSKA (reference sequence). A total of 16 residues make up the CDR3, ends included. CDR3 protein: CSARDAGYSNEKLFFF.

The chain is built from TRBV19 and TRBJ1-5, with D hard to call. The germline V and J ends were trimmed by 3 bases and 3 bases, with 15 bases remaining between them. This CDR3 spans 16 amino acids. Germline V gene data show CDR1 as LNHDA and CDR2 as SQIVND (reference sequence). CDR3 region: CASSILGGTSNQPQHF. DNA of the CDR3: TGTGCCAGTAGTATTTTGGGCGGAACCTCCAATCAGCCCCAGCATTTT.

Ten or more counts support this clonotype. The gene calls are TRBV11-2 and TRBJ2-1, with 13 bases lining up with TRBD2. The V gene end was trimmed by 4 bases and the J gene end by 10 bases; junction bases not matched to a gene: 13. Per the germline V gene, CDR1 is SGHAT and CDR2 is FQNNGV. CDR3 length: 17 amino acids. CDR3 protein: CASSYPLLAGGPPEQFF. The CDR3 DNA follows: TGTGCCAGCAGCTACCCCCTACTAGCGGGGGGGCCCCCCGAGCAGTTCTTC.

The chain has TRBV2 and TRBJ2-2; D call uncertain. Trimming stripped 8 bases from V and 3 bases from J, with 10 bases between. In germline, CDR1 is SNHLY, CDR2 FYNNEI. This CDR3 has 13 residues. This CDR3 is CASDSTYTGELFF. The CDR3 DNA sequence: TGTGCCAGCGACTCCACCTACACCGGGGAGCTGTTTTTT.

This clonotype was found a few times. The chain recombines TRBV3-1 with TRBJ1-1; D not certain. The CDR3 is made up of 13 amino acids. Trimming pared 0 bases from V and 6 bases from J, leaving 8 bases between. Germline assignment: CDR1 LGHDT and CDR2 YNNKEL (reference sequence). CDR3 region: CASSQDPRSEAFF. The CDR3 DNA reads TGTGCCAGCAGCCAAGATCCCCGATCTGAAGCTTTCTTT.

V is TRBV7-2 and J is TRBJ2-5; D unclear. The CDR3 extends over 14 amino acids. V gave up 1 base and J gave up 0 bases, with 6 bases separating them. Germline V lookup: CDR1 SGHTA, CDR2 FQGNSA. The CDR3 nucleotides are TGTGCCAGCAGCTTAGGGAGATACCAAGAGACCCAGTACTTC. As protein: CASSLGRYQETQYF. The full variable domain, its missing parts supplied by reference TRBV7-2 and TRBJ2-5, is GAGVSQSPSNKVTEKGKDVELRCDPISGHTALYWYRQSLGQGLEFLIYFQGNSAPDKSGLPSDRFSAERTGGSVSTLTIQRTQQEDSAVYLCASSLGRYQETQYFGPGTRLLVL.

CDR3: CASSPRQTFSETQYF. CDR3 coding DNA: TGTGCCAGCTCACCACGTCAGACCTTTTCAGAGACCCAGTACTTC. This sequence joins TRBV18 and TRBJ2-5; D unresolved. Germline V gene sequence: CDR1 KGHSH, CDR2 LQKENI. This CDR3 has 15 residues. The V end was cut by 1 base, the J end by 4 bases, with 13 bases between.

This clonotype was counted between two and nine times. The chain has TRBV29-1 and TRBJ2-1; D is possibly TRBD1 (6 bases). CDR3 length equals 12 residues. Germline CDR1 SQVTM, CDR2 ANQGSEA. V lost 6 bases and J lost 9, with 15 bases in between. The DNA for the CDR3 is TGCAGCGTGGCGAGGGGGTTTCTTGAGCAGTTCTTC. Protein product: CSVARGFLEQFF.

The gene calls are TRBV7-2 and TRBJ1-2; 7 positions agree with TRBD1. In germline, CDR1 is SGHTA, CDR2 FQGNSA. Germline trimming cut 2 bases from V and 4 bases from J; bases unmatched to any gene: 7. The CDR3 covers 15 residues. The CDR3 spells CASSLTRGTVYGYTF. The CDR3 nucleotides are TGTGCCAGCAGCTTAACCCGAGGGACAGTCTATGGCTACACCTTC.

The chain joins TRBV13 to TRBJ2-6; D is ambiguous. The CDR3 sequence is 14 residues long. Germline V gene data show CDR1 as PRHDT and CDR2 as FYEKMQ (reference sequence). The V gene lost 5 bases and the J gene lost 0 bases, with 5 bases spanning the gap. Here the CDR3 DNA reads TGTGCCAGCAGCACCTTCTCTGGGGCCAACGTCCTGACTTTC. The encoded protein is CASSTFSGANVLTF.

This clonotype turned up a few times. The junction and the germline gene differ at one end; a read error may be behind it. V is TRBV11-2 and J is TRBJ1-1; D call uncertain. From germline, CDR1 is SGHAT and CDR2 FQNNGV. The CDR3 is 8 residues long. The CDR3: CASSLDGF. In nucleotides, the CDR3 is TGTGCCAGCAGCTTGGACGGATTT. The full variable domain, rest sourced from reference TRBV11-2 and TRBJ1-1, is EAGVAQSPRYKIIEKRQSVAFWCNPISGHATLYWYQQILGQGPKLLIQFQNNGVVDDSQLPKDRFSAERLKGVDSTLKIQPAKLEDSAVYLCASSLDGFGQGTRLTVV.

This clonotype appeared a few times. V gene TRBV13 combines with J gene TRBJ1-6; 7 bases are shared with TRBD1. J was trimmed by 4 bases and V by 6 bases; bases with no gene match: 0. Germline V gene lookup returns CDR1 PRHDT and CDR2 FYEKMQ (reference sequence). The CDR3 totals 13 residues. DNA of the CDR3: TGTGCCAGCAGGACAGGGTATAATTCACCCCTCCACTTT. Encoded protein: CASRTGYNSPLHF.

The genes are TRBV9 and TRBJ1-2; perhaps TRBD1 as D (6 bases). This CDR3 has 14 amino acids. With 4 bases removed from V and 6 bases from J, the gap between germline ends came to 16 bases. Germline values: CDR1 SGDLS, CDR2 YYNGEE. Here the CDR3 reads CASSPRGQYNGYTF. The CDR3, as DNA: TGTGCCAGCAGCCCGCGGGGGCAGTATAATGGCTACACCTTC.

The chain combines TRBV6-1 with TRBJ2-3, with 7 positions matching TRBD2. V was clipped by 11 bases and J by 2 bases; unmatched bases: 10. Germline CDR1 reads MNHNS; CDR2 reads SASEGT. The CDR3 contains 14 residues. The CDR3 bases are TGTGCCGGCGGAGAGCGGGGACTCACAGATACGCAGTATTTT. As protein: CAGGERGLTDTQYF.

The CDR3 here is CASSPPGRGDTQYF. CDR3 nucleotide sequence: TGTGCCAGCAGTCCCCCGGGACGGGGAGATACGCAGTATTTT. The chain carries TRBV12-3 or TRBV12-4 and TRBJ2-3; D may be TRBD1 or TRBD2 (5 bases each). V dropped 5 bases and J dropped 5 bases, with 14 bases sitting between them. This CDR3 spans 14 amino acids.

This clonotype has more than one count but fewer than ten. The rearrangement links TRBV4-3 to TRBJ1-2; D gene uncertain. Germline loops: CDR1 LGHNA, CDR2 YSLEER. The CDR3 totals 14 residues. V was clipped by 2 bases and J by 7 bases, with 14 bases between them. The chain's CDR3 is CASSQLSGVGGYTF. CDR3 in DNA: TGCGCCAGCAGCCAACTCAGCGGGGTTGGTGGCTACACCTTC.

The V and J genes are TRBV9 and TRBJ2-3; possibly TRBD2 for D (5 bases). CDR1 is SGDLS, CDR2 YYNGEE, per germline. The germline V and J ends were trimmed by 1 base and 1 base, with 7 bases remaining between them. The CDR3 is 14 residues long. The CDR3 DNA sequence: TGTGCCAGCAGCGTACTCGGGGGCACAGATACGCAGTATTTT. Its protein product is CASSVLGGTDTQYF.

This clonotype was observed a few times. The chain is built from TRBV6-6 and TRBJ2-5; 11 positions agree with TRBD2. Germline V CDR1 and CDR2: MNHNY, SVGAGI (reference sequence). This CDR3 is 14 amino acids long. The J segment lost 5 bases and the V segment lost 6 bases, leaving 5 bases of the junction unmatched. The CDR3 reads CASSISGGGETQYF. The CDR3, as DNA: TGTGCCAGCAGCATTAGCGGGGGGGGTGAGACCCAGTACTTC.